These 16 T cell receptor beta chains originate from one sample sequenced in a study of blood T cells in healthy people across ages. With a J-beta primer mix and a sample-barcoded 5' primer, a second PCR ran 7 to 11 cycles. TCRdb passed the 5' RACE reads through MiXCR, listing each CDR3 protein once. The data hold roughly 1.4 million distinct CDR3 sequences, with approximately 59% observed a single time. Sequencing was carried out using blood. The receptor set was obtained from a man between 18 and 29 years old in good health.

The V call is TRBV5-1, the J call TRBJ2-1, with D perhaps matching TRBD1 or TRBD2 (5 bases each). Trimming took off 0 bases at V and 7 bases at J, with 14 bases between the two ends. This CDR3 region has 15 residues. CDR1 is SGHRS and CDR2 is YFSETQ in the germline V gene. The CDR3 coding sequence is TGCGCCAGCAGCTTGGCCAAGGGACGGCCGAATGAGCAGTTCTTC. Encoded protein: CASSLAKGRPNEQFF. Full variable domain (remainder filled in from reference TRBV5-1 and TRBJ2-1): KAGVTQTPRYLIKTRGQQVTLSCSPISGHRSVSWYQQTPGQGLQFLFEYFSETQRNKGNFPGRFSGRQFSNSRSEMNVSTLELGDSALYLCASSLAKGRPNEQFFGPGTRLTVL.

CDR3 coding DNA: TGTGCCAGCAGCCCCCGACTAGCGGGGTTCACCGGGGAGCTGTTTTTT. Translating it yields CASSPRLAGFTGELFF. This sequence joins TRBV12-3 or TRBV12-4 and TRBJ2-2, with 11 bases identical to TRBD2. Trimming cost V 6 bases and J 4 bases; bases outside gene matches: 7. This CDR3 comprises 16 residues.

The V gene is TRBV5-1, the J gene TRBJ2-1; D is uncertain. Per the germline V gene, CDR1 is SGHRS and CDR2 is YFSETQ. V lost 7 bases to trimming and J lost 4 bases, with 12 bases between them. The CDR3 runs to 13 residues. CDR3: CASGPRGYNEQFF. In nucleotides, the CDR3 is TGCGCCAGCGGCCCTAGAGGTTACAATGAGCAGTTCTTC.

This clonotype was counted a few times. The CDR3 DNA is TGTGCCAGCAGTGAATTGAAGGCTAACTATGGCTACACCTTC. The encoded protein is CASSELKANYGYTF. The rearrangement links TRBV6-1 to TRBJ1-2; D remains unclear. CDR1 and CDR2 (germline): MNHNS, SASEGT. The length of the CDR3 is 14 residues. Deletions cut 2 bases from V and 0 bases from J, with 7 bases between.

The chain uses TRBV6-1 and TRBJ1-2; possibly TRBD1 for D (5 bases). The CDR3 extends over 16 amino acids. Germline V gene sequence: CDR1 MNHNS, CDR2 SASEGT. The ends were cut back, 0 bases at V and 2 bases at J, with 13 bases in the middle. The CDR3 nucleotides are TGTGCCAGCAGTGAAGCAATTGGGGCCGGAAACTATGGCTACACCTTC. This codes for CASSEAIGAGNYGYTF.

V usage is TRBV10-3 and J usage is TRBJ2-3; maybe TRBD2 (6 bases). CDR1 is ENHRY and CDR2 is SYGVKD in the germline V gene. V was trimmed by 3 bases and J by 3 bases, leaving 10 bases between them. This CDR3 has 14 amino acids. CDR3 sequence: CAISDGGDTDTQYF. DNA for the CDR3: TGTGCCATCAGTGACGGCGGGGATACAGATACGCAGTATTTT.

The chain recombines TRBV7-9 with TRBJ2-4, with a possible D match to TRBD1 (6 bases). Gene TRBJ2-7 matches the end of the DNA better, so the J call may be wrong. The length of the CDR3 is 14 residues. Germline-derived CDR1 and CDR2 are SEHNR and FQNEAQ (reference sequence). The CDR3 here is CATLGAGVSYEQYF. In nucleotides, the CDR3 is TGTGCCACCTTAGGGGCAGGGGTCTCCTACGAGCAGTACTTC.

This clonotype came up many times. CDR3 bases: TGCAGTGCTCGAATGGGGGACACTGAAGCTTTCTTT. As protein: CSARMGDTEAFF. The chain uses TRBV20-1 and TRBJ1-1; D might be TRBD1 (5 bases). Germline CDR1 reads DFQATT; CDR2 reads SNEGSKA (reference sequence). V was cut by 5 bases and J by 3 bases, with 10 bases left in between. This CDR3 is 12 amino acids long.

The chain uses TRBV7-8 and TRBJ1-2; possible D gene TRBD1, 6 bases. CDR3 length equals 13 residues. Germline values: CDR1 SGHVS, CDR2 FQNEAQ. V was clipped by 5 bases and J by 4 bases, with 11 bases between them. CDR3 sequence (DNA): TGTGCCAGCAGCCGCACAGGGACCTATGGCTACACCTTC. Its protein product is CASSRTGTYGYTF.

The chain has TRBV7-2 and TRBJ2-1; D not resolved. The CDR3 has 14 residues. Trimming took 5 bases from V and 4 from J, leaving 12 bases between them. Germline V gene data show CDR1 as SGHTA and CDR2 as FQGNSA. The CDR3: CASSPPANYNEQFF. The CDR3 region has the DNA TGTGCCAGCAGCCCCCCTGCCAATTACAATGAGCAGTTCTTC.

Only one count was recorded for this clonotype. This sequence joins TRBV30 and TRBJ2-7, with TRBD2 as a possible D gene (6 bases). With the DNA end fitting TRBJ2-5 better, the J assignment may be wrong. Looked up from germline, CDR1 is GTSNPN and CDR2 is SVGIG (reference sequence). The CDR3 contains 13 residues. The CDR3 DNA sequence: TGTGCCGGGTTACACAACGCGGGGGAGACCCAGTACTTC. Its translation is CAGLHNAGETQYF.

This sequence joins TRBV5-1 and TRBJ1-2; TRBD1 might be the D (5 bases). The germline V gene encodes CDR1 SGHRS and CDR2 YFSETQ. Trimming pared 0 bases from V and 4 bases from J, leaving 16 bases between. This CDR3 contains 16 residues. As DNA, the CDR3 is TGCGCCAGCAGCTTGGATACAGACAGTTCGATCTATGGCTACACCTTC. Translating it yields CASSLDTDSSIYGYTF.

The rearrangement joins TRBV28 to TRBJ1-1, with D possibly being TRBD1 (5 bases). The length of the CDR3 is 15 residues. Germline V CDR1 and CDR2: MDHEN, SYDVKM. Between the trimmed V and J ends, which lost 4 bases and 4 bases, there was a span of 16 bases. The CDR3 loop is CASSCNEGLATEAFF. The DNA for the CDR3 is TGTGCCAGCAGTTGTAATGAGGGGTTGGCCACTGAAGCTTTCTTT.

The chain combines TRBV20-1 with TRBJ2-3; TRBD1 might be the D (5 bases). Trimming pared 0 bases from V and 0 bases from J, leaving 7 bases between. This CDR3 is built from 14 residues. The V gene's germline CDR1 is DFQATT and CDR2 SNEGSKA (reference sequence). The CDR3 reads CSARDGASTDTQYF. For the CDR3, the DNA is TGCAGTGCTAGAGATGGGGCTAGCACAGATACGCAGTATTTT.

The chain combines TRBV28 with TRBJ2-7, with TRBD2 identical over 12 bases. This CDR3 spans 14 amino acids. CDR1 MDHEN and CDR2 SYDVKM come from the germline V gene. V lost 8 bases to trimming and J lost 6 bases; unmatched junction nucleotides: 8. The CDR3 DNA sequence: TGTGCCAGCCTAAACCGACTAGCGGGGGCCGAGCAGTACTTC. It encodes CASLNRLAGAEQYF.

The chain combines TRBV7-2 with TRBJ1-5, with 7 bases that match TRBD1. V shed 1 base and J 5 bases; nucleotides not matched to a gene: 5. In germline, CDR1 is SGHTA, CDR2 FQGNSA. This CDR3 is 15 amino acids long. Here the CDR3 DNA reads TGTGCCAGCAGCTTAGACGGCAGGGGGTATCAGCCCCAGCATTTT. Residues: CASSLDGRGYQPQHF.